A single sample gave rise to the 5 T cell receptor beta chains below, sequenced in a study of blood T cell repertoires in COVID-19. Profiled with immunoSEQ multiplex PCR; TCRdb holds only in-frame clones, not every one. The sample holds a few hundred thousand clones, roughly 87% seen once. Material for sequencing was PBMCs or T cells enriched from blood (not recorded which). These receptors came from a woman in her thirties who had recovered from COVID-19.

The rearrangement links TRBV18 to TRBJ1-1, with a possible D match to TRBD1 (5 bases). The CDR3 has 14 residues. From germline, CDR1 is KGHSH and CDR2 LQKENI. V gave up 3 bases and J gave up 5 bases, with 13 bases separating them. The CDR3 here is CASSPAGKRTEAFF. The CDR3 DNA is TGTGCCAGCTCACCGGCAGGGAAAAGGACTGAAGCTTTCTTT.

This clone has only a few counts. The chain is built from TRBV7-6 and TRBJ1-6, with a weak D call TRBD1 (5 bases). The V gene lost 1 base and the J gene lost 0 bases, with 25 bases spanning the gap. Germline V gene sequence: CDR1 SGHVS, CDR2 FNYEAQ. This CDR3 region has 22 residues. The CDR3 region has the DNA TGTGCCAGCAGCTTAGTTCCGGTGGGCAGGGTAAAACTTCGCTCCTATAATTCACCCCTCCACTTT. Translated: CASSLVPVGRVKLRSYNSPLHF.

The CDR3 DNA reads as TGTGCCAGTAGTGCCCCCCGGGACAGAAACACCGGGGAGCTGTTTTTT. It is translated as CASSAPRDRNTGELFF. The chain carries TRBV19 and TRBJ2-2; 7 bases align to TRBD1. V lost 5 bases to trimming and J lost 2 bases; unmatched junction nucleotides: 8. CDR3 length: 16 residues. CDR1 is LNHDA and CDR2 is SQIVND in the germline V gene (reference sequence).

The chain combines TRBV6-1 with TRBJ2-1; TRBD2 matches 12 bases. The CDR3 contains 15 residues. V dropped 3 bases and J dropped 8; count of bases not matched to a gene: 5. Germline values: CDR1 MNHNS, CDR2 SASEGT. The CDR3 DNA reads as TGTGCCAGCAGTGAGAGGACTAGCGGGGCGCATGAGCAGTTCTTC. Translation: CASSERTSGAHEQFF.

The V call is TRBV2, the J call TRBJ1-2, with D possibly being TRBD1 (5 bases). The germline gives CDR1 SNHLY, CDR2 FYNNEI. The CDR3 covers 16 residues. Deletions cut 6 bases from V and 3 bases from J, with 20 bases between. The CDR3, as DNA: TGTGCCAGCAGCCCATATTCTCAGGGCCTCCACTATGGCTACACCTTC. Translation: CASSPYSQGLHYGYTF. Full variable domain (missing parts from reference TRBV2 and TRBJ1-2): EPEVTQTPSHQVTQMGQEVILRCVPISNHLYFYWYRQILGQKVEFLVSFYNNEISEKSEIFDDQFSVERPDGSNFTLKIRSTKLEDSAMYFCASSPYSQGLHYGYTFGSGTRLTVV.